This T cell receptor beta chain came from a study of cytomegalovirus exposure and HLA in healthy donors. Primers included in the PCR were 60 Vbeta and 13 Jbeta primers. Libraries were prepared by immunoSEQ multiplex PCR; TCRdb keeps only in-frame clonotypes and omits some of them. The table has some 170,000 clones, less than 85% seen once; the top ten hold about 4.5%. Looked up from germline, CDR1 is MNHEY and CDR2 is SMNVEV (reference sequence). This CDR3 region has 14 residues. The V and J ends lost 4 bases and 2 bases respectively, with 12 bases between them. This sequence joins TRBV27 and TRBJ2-7; D possibly corresponds to TRBD2 (6 bases). The TCR was taken from a man aged 40-49 years in good health and CMV-seronegative. Input material: PBMCs. CDR3 DNA: TGTGCCAGCAGTTATAGCGGACAACCCTACGAGCAGTACTTC. It translates to CASSYSGQPYEQYF.